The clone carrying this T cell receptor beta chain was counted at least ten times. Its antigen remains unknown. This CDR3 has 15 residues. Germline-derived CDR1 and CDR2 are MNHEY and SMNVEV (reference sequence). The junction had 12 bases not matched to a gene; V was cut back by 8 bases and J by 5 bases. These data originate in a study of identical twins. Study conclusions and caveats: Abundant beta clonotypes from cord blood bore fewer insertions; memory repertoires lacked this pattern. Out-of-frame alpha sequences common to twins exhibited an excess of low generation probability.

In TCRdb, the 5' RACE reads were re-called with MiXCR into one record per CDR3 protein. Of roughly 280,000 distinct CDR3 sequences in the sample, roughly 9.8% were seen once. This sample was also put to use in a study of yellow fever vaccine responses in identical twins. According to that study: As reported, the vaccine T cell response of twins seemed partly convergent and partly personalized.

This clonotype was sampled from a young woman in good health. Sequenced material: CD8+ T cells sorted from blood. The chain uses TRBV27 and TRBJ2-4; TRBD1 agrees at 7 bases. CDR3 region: CASAELAGGENIQYF. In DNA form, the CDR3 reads TGTGCCAGCGCAGAGCTGGCAGGGGGAGAAAACATTCAGTACTTC.